Presented here are 7 T cell receptor beta chains from one specimen sequenced in a study of cytomegalovirus exposure and HLA in healthy donors (dated by TCRdb to 2016 to 2017). The library was made by the immunoSEQ multiplex PCR assay. A mixture of 60 forward primers for TCR Vbeta segments and 13 reverse primers for TCR Jbeta segments was used in the multiplex PCR. TCRdb stores this immuneACCESS table with in-frame sequences only. Part of the clones is absent; in the studies checked, under half of the shortfall reflects unresolved V genes, and no reason is known for the rest. Within this sample are 140,000 to 150,000 clones, with more than 7.5% of them counted one time only. Of the sample, 1.8% is held by the ten largest clones. Sequencing used PBMCs. Receptors were obtained from a man aged 45-65 years in good health and CMV-seronegative.

The sample holds a few counts of this clone. The V gene is TRBV5-1, the J gene TRBJ1-4, with a weak D call TRBD1 (5 bases). With 4 bases removed from V and 0 bases from J, the gap between germline ends came to 13 bases. From germline, CDR1 is SGHRS and CDR2 YFSETQ. The CDR3 contains 16 residues. The CDR3 is CASSGAGDATNEKLFF. CDR3 nucleotide sequence: TGCGCCAGCAGCGGGGCCGGAGACGCAACTAATGAAAAACTGTTTTTT.

The genes are TRBV6-5 and TRBJ2-1; 9 positions match TRBD2. The J segment lost 9 bases and the V segment lost 11 bases, leaving 5 bases of the junction unmatched. There are 11 residues in the CDR3. CDR1 is MNHEY and CDR2 is SVGAGI in the germline V gene. Written as DNA, the CDR3 is TGTGCCGCGGGAGGGGTAGGTGAGCAGTTCTTC. Encoded protein: CAAGGVGEQFF.

This clone occurred a few times. V is TRBV6-5 and J is TRBJ1-2; D is ambiguous. CDR3 length: 13 amino acids. Germline-derived CDR1 and CDR2 are MNHEY and SVGAGI. The ends were cut back, 6 bases at V and 5 bases at J, with 13 bases in the middle. The CDR3, as DNA: TGTGCCAGCAGCCAAGTAGAGGAGTATGGCTACACCTTC. It specifies CASSQVEEYGYTF.

A few counts support this clone. This rearrangement joins TRBV4-1 to TRBJ1-1; no clear D. Germline V CDR1 and CDR2: MGHRA, YSYEKL. This CDR3 has 16 residues. The V and J ends lost 0 bases and 0 bases respectively, with 11 bases between them. The CDR3 DNA is TGCGCCAGCAGCCAAGACGGTCCGAGCATGAACACTGAAGCTTTCTTT. Amino acids: CASSQDGPSMNTEAFF.

This chain connects TRBV4-1 to TRBJ2-7, with a tentative D call TRBD2 (5 bases). The CDR3 runs to 16 residues. Germline CDR1 is MGHRA and CDR2 is YSYEKL. V gave up 3 bases and J gave up 3 bases, with 18 bases separating them. The CDR3 DNA follows: TGCGCCAGCAGCCAGGACGCGTCGGGGTCGGTCTACGAGCAGTACTTC. Its protein product is CASSQDASGSVYEQYF.

CDR3 DNA sequence: TGTGCCAGCAGCACAGGGGTAAGGAACACTGAAGCTTTCTTT. Residues: CASSTGVRNTEAFF. The chain carries TRBV11-2 and TRBJ1-1; 7 bases are a match to TRBD1. There are 14 residues in the CDR3. Germline CDR1 SGHAT, CDR2 FQNNGV. Unmatched junction bases numbered 4, after V lost 5 bases and J lost 1 base. Filled out from reference TRBV11-2 and TRBJ1-1, the complete variable domain reads EAGVAQSPRYKIIEKRQSVAFWCNPISGHATLYWYQQILGQGPKLLIQFQNNGVVDDSQLPKDRFSAERLKGVDSTLKIQPAKLEDSAVYLCASSTGVRNTEAFFGQGTRLTVV.

This clone was detected only a few times. V gene TRBV29-1 combines with J gene TRBJ1-1, with D possibly being TRBD1 (6 bases). V was trimmed by 7 bases and J by 5 bases, leaving 17 bases between them. Germline CDR1 reads SQVTM; CDR2 reads ANQGSEA. CDR3 length: 13 amino acids. CDR3 in amino acids: CSDLGGRRTEAFF. Here the CDR3 DNA reads TGCAGCGACTTGGGGGGGCGCAGAACTGAAGCTTTCTTT.